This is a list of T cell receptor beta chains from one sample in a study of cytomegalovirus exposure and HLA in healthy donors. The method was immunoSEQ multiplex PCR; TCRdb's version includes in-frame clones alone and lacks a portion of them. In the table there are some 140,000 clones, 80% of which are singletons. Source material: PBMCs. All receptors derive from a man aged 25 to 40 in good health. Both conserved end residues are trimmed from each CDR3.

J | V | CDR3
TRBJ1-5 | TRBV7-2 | ASSSRQGNQPQH
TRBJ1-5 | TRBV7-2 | ASSIYRRDRASQPQH
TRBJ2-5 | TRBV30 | AWKVSGGSQY
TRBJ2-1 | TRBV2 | ARRQGLPRTYNEQF
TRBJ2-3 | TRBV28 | ASSPLRNTDTQY
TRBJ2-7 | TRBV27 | ASSFGGSIYEQY
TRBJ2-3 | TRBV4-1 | ASRWTSGQLSTDTQY
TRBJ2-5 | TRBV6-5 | ASSYGREGTQETQY
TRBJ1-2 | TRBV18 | ASSETGGGYGYT
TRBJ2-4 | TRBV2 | ASTASGRADAKNIQY
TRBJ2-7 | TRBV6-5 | ASSYSSPYEQY
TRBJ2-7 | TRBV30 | AWRDTGGPSYEQY
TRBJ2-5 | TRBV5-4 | ASSSKTGGREQY
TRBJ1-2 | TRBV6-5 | ASRRGYDYGYT
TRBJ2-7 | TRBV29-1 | SVEGASTGTAPYEQY
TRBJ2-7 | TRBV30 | AWNRDKYEQY
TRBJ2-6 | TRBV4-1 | ASRGSSGANVLT
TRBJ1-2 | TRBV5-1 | ASSRDSYGYT
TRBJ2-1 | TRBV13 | ASSSTLREDSYNEQF
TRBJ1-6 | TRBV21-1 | ASSKGCRGVPLH
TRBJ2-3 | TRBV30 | AWGTGGSTDAQY
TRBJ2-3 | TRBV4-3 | ASSPRLAGVADTQY
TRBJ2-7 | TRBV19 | ASSIAGGSYEQY
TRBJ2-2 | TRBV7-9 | ASSHRDYRNTGELF
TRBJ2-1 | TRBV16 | ASSQSASGRYEQF
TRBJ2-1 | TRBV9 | ASSVGVRNEQF
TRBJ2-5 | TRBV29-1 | SVDGDRGRETQY
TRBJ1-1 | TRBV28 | ASRMTANTEAF
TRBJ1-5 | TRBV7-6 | ASSPNRGHQPQH
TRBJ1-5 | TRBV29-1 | SARDFNQPQH
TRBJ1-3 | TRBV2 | ASREAYSGNTIY
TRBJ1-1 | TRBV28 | ASSRTTVEAF
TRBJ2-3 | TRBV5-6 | ASSGLAAGTDTQY
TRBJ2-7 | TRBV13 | ASSPTAQSHEQY
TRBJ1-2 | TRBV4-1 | ASSIQGNYGYT
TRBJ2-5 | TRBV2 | ASSQTSGRETQY
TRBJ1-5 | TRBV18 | ASSPSTGVNQPQH
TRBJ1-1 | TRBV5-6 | ASSLYRGNEAF
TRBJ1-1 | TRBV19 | ASSNQGGSEAF
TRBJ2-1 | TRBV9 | ASSVGGGGRSNEQF
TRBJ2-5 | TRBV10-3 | AISTGVMGETQY
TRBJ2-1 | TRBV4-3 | ASSQDTQNTNNEQF
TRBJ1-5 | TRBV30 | AWSGGGTQPQH
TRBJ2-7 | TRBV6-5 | ASSASLTGGEQY
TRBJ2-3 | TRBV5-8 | ASSMGLANTDTQY